Following are 27 T cell receptor beta chains from one sample sequenced in a study of blood T cell repertoires in COVID-19. TCRdb keeps only in-frame clones here, not all; method: immunoSEQ multiplex PCR. The sample contains approximately 330,000 clones, 80% to 90% of which appear only once. The sequenced material came from PBMCs or T cells enriched from blood (not recorded which). The source is a middle-aged woman with acute COVID-19.

The chain recombines TRBV12-5 with TRBJ1-3; D remains unclear. The V end was cut by 2 bases, the J end by 7 bases, with 6 bases between. The CDR3 consists of 12 residues. Germline CDR1 LGHNT, CDR2 FRNRAP. The CDR3 DNA is TGTGCTAGTGGTTTGTATTCCAACACCATATATTTT. Protein product: CASGLYSNTIYF.

This clone was picked up a small number of times. The chain recombines TRBV24-1 with TRBJ2-3; D is possibly TRBD2 (5 bases). The V gene's germline CDR1 is KGHDR and CDR2 SFDVKD. The CDR3 loop spans 13 amino acids. Trimming removed 10 bases from V and 1 base from J, with 11 bases in between. The CDR3, as DNA: TGTGCCACGGGAGCTGATGGCACAGATACGCAGTATTTT. It yields the protein CATGADGTDTQYF.

V is TRBV7-2 and J is TRBJ1-1; D might be TRBD1 (5 bases). This CDR3 region has 14 residues. Looked up from germline, CDR1 is SGHTA and CDR2 is FQGNSA. V was shortened by 5 bases and J by 4 bases, with 14 bases between the two germline ends. The chain's CDR3 is CASSQAGYGTEAFF. DNA for the CDR3: TGTGCCAGCAGCCAGGCAGGGTATGGCACTGAAGCTTTCTTT.

The chain carries TRBV4-2 and TRBJ2-3, with D possibly matching TRBD1 (6 bases). The CDR3 sequence is 16 residues long. V lost 1 base and J lost 1, with 12 bases in between. From germline, CDR1 is LGHNA and CDR2 YNFKEQ. CDR3 residues: CASSQVGKGGTDTQYF. In DNA, the CDR3 is TGTGCCAGCAGCCAAGTGGGAAAGGGGGGCACAGATACGCAGTATTTT.

This chain uses TRBV24-1 with TRBJ1-2; 7 nucleotides agree with TRBD1. The CDR3 is 14 amino acids. Germline loops: CDR1 KGHDR, CDR2 SFDVKD. J gave up 2 bases and V 3 bases, and 2 bases lay outside the gene matches. CDR3 coding DNA: TGTGCCACCAGTGATCCGACAGGGAACTATGGCTACACCTTC. This translates into CATSDPTGNYGYTF.

The chain has TRBV3-1 (or the pseudogene TRBV3-2) and TRBJ2-1; 13 bases align to TRBD2. Germline V CDR1 and CDR2: LGHDT, YNNKEL (reference sequence). V was clipped by 4 bases and J by 3 bases; unmatched bases: 6. This CDR3 is 17 amino acids long. In DNA, the CDR3 is TGTGCCAGCAGCCGGCCGGGACTAGCGGGGCACTACAATGAGCAGTTCTTC. Encoded protein: CASSRPGLAGHYNEQFF.

The V call is TRBV19, the J call TRBJ1-5, with 7 bases identical to TRBD1. CDR3 length: 14 amino acids. The V gene's germline CDR1 is LNHDA and CDR2 SQIVND (reference sequence). J lost 6 bases, V lost 5 bases, and 7 bases had no gene match. The CDR3 is CASSLRAGGQPQHF. Written as DNA, the CDR3 is TGTGCCAGTAGTTTAAGGGCAGGGGGTCAGCCCCAGCATTTT.

The CDR3 spells CASSKGQGPYEQYF. In DNA, the CDR3 is TGTGCCAGCTCAAAGGGACAGGGGCCCTACGAGCAGTACTTC. V gene TRBV18 combines with J gene TRBJ2-7; TRBD1 matches 10 bases. Trimming at V came to 5 bases and at J to 2 bases, leaving 3 bases not matched to a gene. This CDR3 has 14 residues. Germline CDR1 KGHSH, CDR2 LQKENI. The full variable domain, with the rest looked up from reference TRBV18 and TRBJ2-7, is NAGVMQNPRHLVRRRGQEARLRCSPMKGHSHVYWYRQLPEEGLKFMVYLQKENIIDESGMPKERFSAEFPKEGPSILRIQQVVRGDSAAYFCASSKGQGPYEQYFGPGTRLTVT.

This clone was seen many times. The chain links TRBV4-1 to TRBJ2-3; tentative D call: TRBD1 (5 bases). Trimming removed 4 bases at V and 2 bases at J, with 10 bases between. CDR3 length equals 14 residues. The V gene's germline CDR1 is MGHRA and CDR2 YSYEKL. The CDR3 loop is CASSRDRYTDTQYF. The CDR3 nucleotides are TGCGCCAGCAGCCGAGACAGATACACAGATACGCAGTATTTT.

The chain joins TRBV6-5 to TRBJ1-5; perhaps TRBD1 as D (5 bases). V was clipped by 6 bases and J by 6 bases, with 18 bases between them. CDR3 length: 15 amino acids. Germline-derived CDR1 and CDR2 are MNHEY and SVGAGI. CDR3 nucleotide sequence: TGTGCCAGCAGCCTCGTGGGGCAGGGTGGTCAGCCCCAGCATTTT. Amino acid sequence: CASSLVGQGGQPQHF.

The CDR3 reads CASSVTGEVGDEQYF. The CDR3 DNA reads TGTGCCAGCAGCGTTACAGGGGAGGTGGGCGACGAGCAGTACTTC. The chain joins TRBV7-9 to TRBJ2-7; D is possibly TRBD1 (7 bases). The CDR3 length is 15 residues. Germline V gene data show CDR1 as SEHNR and CDR2 as FQNEAQ (reference sequence). Trimming took 5 bases from V and 5 from J, leaving 19 bases between them.

The chain employs TRBV5-5 and TRBJ2-7, with TRBD1 matching 7 bases. This CDR3 contains 14 residues. CDR1 and CDR2 (germline): SGHKS, YYEKEE (reference sequence). V lost 1 base and J lost 2; bases outside the gene matches: 3. CDR3 in amino acids: CASSLLQGAYEQYF. Written as DNA, the CDR3 is TGTGCCAGCAGCTTGCTCCAGGGGGCCTACGAGCAGTACTTC.

This rearrangement joins TRBV6-2 or TRBV6-3 to TRBJ2-1, with TRBD2 matching 8 bases. V dropped 0 bases and J dropped 8; count of bases not matched to a gene: 9. The CDR3 is made up of 16 amino acids. Looked up from germline, CDR1 is MNHEY and CDR2 is SVGEGT. CDR3 loop: CASSYSVTGGPYEQFF. As DNA, the CDR3 is TGTGCCAGCAGTTACTCCGTTACGGGAGGGCCGTATGAGCAGTTCTTC.

This chain joins TRBV7-2 and TRBJ2-1, with 8 positions matching TRBD2. There are 17 residues in the CDR3. Germline V gives CDR1 SGHTA, CDR2 FQGNSA. Trimming cost V 4 bases and J 3 bases; bases outside gene matches: 11. The CDR3 DNA reads as TGTGCCAGCAGCTACTACCCAGCGGGGGCCATCTACAATGAGCAGTTCTTC. This translates into CASSYYPAGAIYNEQFF.

This clone was observed once. This chain uses TRBV18 with TRBJ2-5; 10 nucleotides align to TRBD2. V lost 2 bases to trimming and J lost 5 bases; unmatched junction nucleotides: 11. The germline V gene encodes CDR1 KGHSH and CDR2 LQKENI. The CDR3 runs 17 residues. The CDR3 loop is CASSPGRSSGSSETQYF. The DNA of the CDR3 is TGTGCCAGCTCACCAGGACGGTCTAGCGGGAGCTCGGAGACCCAGTACTTC.

The CDR3 sequence is CASSPALAGGTSTDTQYF. The CDR3 DNA reads as TGCGCCAGCAGCCCGGCCCTAGCGGGAGGAACTAGCACAGATACGCAGTATTTT. The V and J genes are TRBV5-1 and TRBJ2-3; TRBD2 aligns across 11 bases. The CDR3 runs 18 residues. Looked up from germline, CDR1 is SGHRS and CDR2 is YFSETQ. V was pared by 4 bases and J by 0 bases, with 10 bases of the junction left unmatched.

The gene calls are TRBV12-3 or TRBV12-4 and TRBJ2-7, with 8 bases fitting TRBD1. The CDR3 contains 13 residues. V gave up 3 bases and J gave up 3 bases; unmatched junction bases: 1. DNA for the CDR3: TGTGCCAGCAGTTTGGACAGGGACTACGAGCAGTACTTC. Protein product: CASSLDRDYEQYF.

A few counts support this clone. CDR3 sequence reads: CASSSPTSRRVDTQYF. The CDR3 DNA reads as TGTGCCAGCAGCTCTCCGACTAGCAGACGGGTAGATACGCAGTATTTT. The chain uses TRBV7-2 and TRBJ2-3; TRBD2 matches at 7 bases. The ends lost 4 bases at V and 5 bases at J; junction bases unmatched: 12. The germline CDR1 and CDR2 sequences are SGHTA and FQGNSA. The CDR3 runs to 16 residues.

V and J are TRBV5-1 and TRBJ2-3; perhaps TRBD1 as D (6 bases). The CDR3 runs 17 residues. In germline, CDR1 is SGHRS, CDR2 YFSETQ. Trimming removed 4 bases at V and 6 bases at J, with 24 bases between. CDR3 sequence: CASSPGVSAGRPDTQYF. The CDR3 coding sequence is TGCGCCAGCAGCCCAGGGGTATCGGCAGGGCGACCGGATACGCAGTATTTT. Variable domain in full (rest from reference TRBV5-1 and TRBJ2-3): KAGVTQTPRYLIKTRGQQVTLSCSPISGHRSVSWYQQTPGQGLQFLFEYFSETQRNKGNFPGRFSGRQFSNSRSEMNVSTLELGDSALYLCASSPGVSAGRPDTQYFGPGTRLTVL.

The chain recombines TRBV6-2 or TRBV6-3 with TRBJ2-7; 9 positions match TRBD1. The CDR3 extends over 15 amino acids. After removal of 6 bases from V and 4 bases from J, the junction contained 10 bases not matched to a gene. Germline CDR1 reads MNHEY; CDR2 reads SVGEGT. CDR3 in DNA: TGTGCCAGCAGCCGCCGGGACAGGGCGAGATACGAGCAGTACTTC. Translating gives CASSRRDRARYEQYF.

V and J are TRBV6-5 and TRBJ2-7; 7 nucleotides line up with TRBD1. Germline values: CDR1 MNHEY, CDR2 SVGAGI. The CDR3 spans 14 residues. The J segment lost 3 bases and the V segment lost 10 bases, leaving 12 bases of the junction unmatched. The CDR3 protein is CAIEATGPYYEQYF. The CDR3 DNA follows: TGTGCCATTGAAGCGACAGGGCCATACTACGAGCAGTACTTC.

This chain uses TRBV7-2 with TRBJ1-5; maybe TRBD1 (6 bases). In germline, CDR1 is SGHTA, CDR2 FQGNSA. The V end lost 5 bases, the J end lost 4 bases, and 18 bases lay between the germline ends. CDR3 length equals 16 residues. Here the CDR3 reads CASSLGTTGGNQPQHF. CDR3 in DNA: TGTGCCAGCAGCCTAGGGACAACGGGGGGGAATCAGCCCCAGCATTTT.

The V call is TRBV6-6, the J call TRBJ2-7; the match to TRBD1 covers 8 bases. V trimming: 0 bases; J trimming: 2 bases; junction bases outside the gene matches: 3. Germline V gene data show CDR1 as MNHNY and CDR2 as SVGAGI (reference sequence). The CDR3 loop spans 15 amino acids. The CDR3 sequence: CASSYSRTGTYEQYF. Here the CDR3 DNA reads TGTGCCAGCAGTTACTCCCGGACAGGGACCTACGAGCAGTACTTC.

The CDR3 DNA reads as TGTGCCAGCAGAGTGACAGGGGCGGACTATGGCTACACCTTC. Its translation: CASRVTGADYGYTF. The chain carries TRBV27 and TRBJ1-2; 8 bases agree with TRBD1. The CDR3 is 14 amino acids. Germline V CDR1 and CDR2: MNHEY, SMNVEV (reference sequence). V shed 6 bases and J 3 bases; nucleotides not matched to a gene: 6.

V usage is TRBV9 and J usage is TRBJ2-3; D is ambiguous. The ends were cut back, 0 bases at V and 2 bases at J, with 16 bases in the middle. CDR1 is SGDLS and CDR2 is YYNGEE in the germline V gene. This CDR3 is 17 amino acids long. The CDR3 DNA follows: TGTGCCAGCAGCGTAGCTCTGCTACCCCCCTCCACAGATACGCAGTATTTT. It is translated as CASSVALLPPSTDTQYF.

The rearrangement links TRBV12-3 or TRBV12-4 to TRBJ1-2, with TRBD1 matching over 7 bases. This CDR3 has 13 amino acids. With 4 bases clipped from V and 5 bases from J, the junction kept 4 bases outside the gene matches. The CDR3 DNA follows: TGTGCCAGCAGTTCCGTCAGGGGGTATGGCTACACCTTC. Encoded protein: CASSSVRGYGYTF.

This chain connects TRBV4-1 to TRBJ2-7, with no clear D. There are 11 residues in the CDR3. Germline V gives CDR1 MGHRA, CDR2 YSYEKL. V gave up 4 bases and J gave up 3 bases, with 4 bases separating them. The CDR3, as DNA: TGCGCCAGCAGCCTCGGCTACGAGCAGTACTTC. Residues: CASSLGYEQYF.